The clone carrying this T cell receptor (beta chain) was observed a handful of times. Its target is unknown. As TCR cDNA was made by 5'RACE template switching, a universal primer site and UMIs were added. Each CDR3 protein gets one entry after TCRdb re-called the 5' RACE reads with MiXCR. Of about 430,000 distinct CDR3 sequences listed, under 20% are singletons. Germline CDR1 reads MNHEY; CDR2 reads SMNVEV (reference sequence). The CDR3 contains 15 residues. Trimming removed 5 bases from V and 6 bases from J; junction bases left unmatched: 12. The sample comes from a study of T cells after yellow fever vaccination. Study overall: It was SMART-Seq v4 Ultra Low Input that prepared the fractions with low cell numbers. Findings and limits, study-wide: Boosting was followed by the reappearance of most primary-vaccination clones (roughly 96% CD4, about 88% CD8).

This specimen consisted of PBMCs, obtained before the yellow fever booster vaccination. The genes are TRBV27 and TRBJ1-2, with 7 nucleotides matching TRBD1. This receptor was obtained from a man aged 18-30 years who received the YFV17D yellow fever vaccine. The CDR3 DNA reads TGTGCCAGCAGTGTAGACAGGGAAAGGTCGAATGGCTACACCTTC. Protein sequence: CASSVDRERSNGYTF.